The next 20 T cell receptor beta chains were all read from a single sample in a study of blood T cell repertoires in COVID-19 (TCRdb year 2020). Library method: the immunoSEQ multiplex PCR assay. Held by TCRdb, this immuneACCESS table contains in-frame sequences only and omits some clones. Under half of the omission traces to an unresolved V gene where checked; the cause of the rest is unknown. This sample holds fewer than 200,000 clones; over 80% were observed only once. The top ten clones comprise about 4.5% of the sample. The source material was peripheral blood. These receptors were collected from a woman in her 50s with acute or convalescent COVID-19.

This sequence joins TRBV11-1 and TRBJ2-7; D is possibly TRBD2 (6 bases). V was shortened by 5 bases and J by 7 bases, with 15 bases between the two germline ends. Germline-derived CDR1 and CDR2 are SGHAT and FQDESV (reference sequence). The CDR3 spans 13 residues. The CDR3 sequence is CASSPHVGREQYF. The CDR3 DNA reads TGTGCCAGCAGCCCCCATGTAGGGAGGGAGCAGTACTTC. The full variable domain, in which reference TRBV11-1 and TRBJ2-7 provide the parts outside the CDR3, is EAEVAQSPRYKITEKSQAVAFWCDPISGHATLYWYRQILGQGPELLVQFQDESVVDDSQLPKDRFSAERLKGVDSTLKIQPAELGDSAMYLCASSPHVGREQYFGPGTRLTVT.

CDR3 nucleotides: TGTGCCACCAGTGATCCCGGACTTAATCAGCCCCAGCATTTT. Its translation: CATSDPGLNQPQHF. V gene TRBV24-1 combines with J gene TRBJ1-5; D not certain. CDR3 length equals 14 residues. V lost 3 bases and J lost 4, with 9 bases in between. Germline lookup yields CDR1 KGHDR and CDR2 SFDVKD.

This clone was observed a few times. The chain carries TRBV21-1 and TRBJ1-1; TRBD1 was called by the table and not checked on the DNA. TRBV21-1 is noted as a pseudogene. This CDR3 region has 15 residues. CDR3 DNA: TGTGCCAGCAGCAAAGCGCTGGGACCACAGGGTGAAGCTTTCTTT. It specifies CASSKALGPQGEAFF.

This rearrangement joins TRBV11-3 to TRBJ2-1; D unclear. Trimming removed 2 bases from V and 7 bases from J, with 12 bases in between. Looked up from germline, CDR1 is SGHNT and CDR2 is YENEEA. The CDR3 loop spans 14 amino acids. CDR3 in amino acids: CASSLRGKKNEQFF. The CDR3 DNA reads TGTGCCAGCAGCTTAAGAGGCAAGAAAAATGAGCAGTTCTTC.

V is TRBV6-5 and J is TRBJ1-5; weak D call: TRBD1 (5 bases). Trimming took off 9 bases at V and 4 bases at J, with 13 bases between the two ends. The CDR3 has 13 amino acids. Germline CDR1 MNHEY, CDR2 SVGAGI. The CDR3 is CASTGTGNQPQHF. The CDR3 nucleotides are TGTGCCAGTACCGGGACTGGGAATCAGCCCCAGCATTTT.

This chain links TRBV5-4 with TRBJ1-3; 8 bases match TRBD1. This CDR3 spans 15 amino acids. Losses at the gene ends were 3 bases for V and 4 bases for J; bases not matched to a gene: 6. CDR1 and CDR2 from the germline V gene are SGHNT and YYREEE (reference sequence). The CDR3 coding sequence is TGTGCCAGCAGCTCAAACAGGGGGAGAGGAAACACCATATATTTT. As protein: CASSSNRGRGNTIYF. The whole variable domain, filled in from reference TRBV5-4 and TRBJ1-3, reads ETGVTQSPTHLIKTRGQQVTLRCSSQSGHNTVSWYQQALGQGPQFIFQYYREEENGRGNFPPRFSGLQFPNYSSELNVNALELDDSALYLCASSSNRGRGNTIYFGEGSWLTVV.

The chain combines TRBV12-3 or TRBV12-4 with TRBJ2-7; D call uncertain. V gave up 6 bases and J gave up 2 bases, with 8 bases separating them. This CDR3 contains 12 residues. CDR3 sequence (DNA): TGTGCCAGCAGCCAGATAACCTACGAGCAGTACTTC. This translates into CASSQITYEQYF.

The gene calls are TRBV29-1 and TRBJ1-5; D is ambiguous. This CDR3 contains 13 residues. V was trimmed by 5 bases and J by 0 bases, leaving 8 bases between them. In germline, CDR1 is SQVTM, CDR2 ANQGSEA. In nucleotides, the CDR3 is TGCAGCGTTACCCAGAATAGCAATCAGCCCCAGCATTTT. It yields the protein CSVTQNSNQPQHF.

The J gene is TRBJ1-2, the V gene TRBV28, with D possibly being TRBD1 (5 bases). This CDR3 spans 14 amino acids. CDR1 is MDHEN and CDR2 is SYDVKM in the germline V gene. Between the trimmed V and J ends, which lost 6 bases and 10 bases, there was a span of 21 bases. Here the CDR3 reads CASSPARGSSFYTF. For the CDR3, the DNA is TGTGCCAGCAGCCCAGCCCGGGGGAGCTCCTTCTACACCTTC.

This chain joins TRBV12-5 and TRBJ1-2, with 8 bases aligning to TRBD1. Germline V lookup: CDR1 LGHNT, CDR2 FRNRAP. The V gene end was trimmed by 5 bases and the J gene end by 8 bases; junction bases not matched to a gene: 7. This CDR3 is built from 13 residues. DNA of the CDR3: TGTGCTAGTGGTGACAGGGGCGCGGGAGGCTACACCTTC. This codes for CASGDRGAGGYTF. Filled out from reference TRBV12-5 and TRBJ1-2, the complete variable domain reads DARVTQTPRHKVTEMGQEVTMRCQPILGHNTVFWYRQTMMQGLELLAYFRNRAPLDDSGMPKDRFSAEMPDATLATLKIQPSEPRDSAVYFCASGDRGAGGYTFGSGTRLTVV.

CDR3 coding DNA: TGTGCCAGCAGCCAAGATTGGCGGTCGTTAGGCACAGATACGCAGTATTTT. Its protein is CASSQDWRSLGTDTQYF. V usage is TRBV4-2 and J usage is TRBJ2-3; D is ambiguous. The CDR3 extends over 17 amino acids. V was cut by 0 bases and J by 1 base, with 14 bases left in between. The germline gives CDR1 LGHNA, CDR2 YNFKEQ.

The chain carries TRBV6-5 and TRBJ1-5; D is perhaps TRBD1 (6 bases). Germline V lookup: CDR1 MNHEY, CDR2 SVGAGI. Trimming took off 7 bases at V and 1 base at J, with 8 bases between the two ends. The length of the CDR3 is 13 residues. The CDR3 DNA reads TGTGCCAGCACCCAGGGGAGCAATCAGCCCCAGCATTTT. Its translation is CASTQGSNQPQHF.

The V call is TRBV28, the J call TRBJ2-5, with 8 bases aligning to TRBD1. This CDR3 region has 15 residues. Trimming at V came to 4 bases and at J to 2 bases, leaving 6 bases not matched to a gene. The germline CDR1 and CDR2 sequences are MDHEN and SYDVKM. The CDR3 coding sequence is TGTGCCAGCAGTTCAGCAGGACAGGGACAAGAGACCCAGTACTTC. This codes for CASSSAGQGQETQYF.

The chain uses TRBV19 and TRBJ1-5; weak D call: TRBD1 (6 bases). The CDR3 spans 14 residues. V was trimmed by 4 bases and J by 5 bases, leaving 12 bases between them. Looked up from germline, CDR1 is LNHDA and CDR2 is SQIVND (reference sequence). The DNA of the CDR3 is TGTGCCAGTAGTACAAGACAGGATTATCAGCCCCAGCATTTT. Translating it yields CASSTRQDYQPQHF.

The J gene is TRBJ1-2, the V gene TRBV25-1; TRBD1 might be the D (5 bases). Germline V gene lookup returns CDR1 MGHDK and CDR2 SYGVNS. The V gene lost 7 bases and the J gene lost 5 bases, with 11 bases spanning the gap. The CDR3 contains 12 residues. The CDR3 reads CASNNQGYGYTF. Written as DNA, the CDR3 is TGTGCCAGCAACAATCAGGGATATGGCTACACCTTC.

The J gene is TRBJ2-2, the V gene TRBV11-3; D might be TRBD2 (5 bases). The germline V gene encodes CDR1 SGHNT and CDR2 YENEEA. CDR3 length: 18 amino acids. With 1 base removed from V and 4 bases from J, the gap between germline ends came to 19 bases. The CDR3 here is CASSLGLPSSQVTGELFF. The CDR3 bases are TGTGCCAGCAGCTTAGGTTTGCCGTCTAGCCAGGTCACCGGGGAGCTGTTTTTT. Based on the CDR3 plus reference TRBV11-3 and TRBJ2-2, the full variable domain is EAGVVQSPRYKIIEKKQPVAFWCNPISGHNTLYWYLQNLGQGPELLIRYENEEAVDDSQLPKDRFSAERLKGVDSTLKIQPAELGDSAVYLCASSLGLPSSQVTGELFFGEGSRLTVL.

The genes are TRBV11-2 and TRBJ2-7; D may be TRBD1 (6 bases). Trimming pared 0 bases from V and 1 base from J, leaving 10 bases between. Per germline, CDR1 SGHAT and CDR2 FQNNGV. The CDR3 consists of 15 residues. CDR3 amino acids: CASSLETGQSYEQYF. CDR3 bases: TGTGCCAGCAGCTTAGAAACAGGGCAGTCCTACGAGCAGTACTTC.

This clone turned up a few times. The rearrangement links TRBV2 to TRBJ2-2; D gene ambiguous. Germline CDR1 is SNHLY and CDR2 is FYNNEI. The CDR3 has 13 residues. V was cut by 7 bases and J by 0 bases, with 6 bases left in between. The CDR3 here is CASKATNTGELFF. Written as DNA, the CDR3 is TGTGCCAGCAAAGCCACGAACACCGGGGAGCTGTTTTTT.

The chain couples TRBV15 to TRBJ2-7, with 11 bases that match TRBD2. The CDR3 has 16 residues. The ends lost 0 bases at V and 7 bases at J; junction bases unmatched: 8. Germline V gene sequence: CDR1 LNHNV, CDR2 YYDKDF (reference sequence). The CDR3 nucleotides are TGTGCCACCAGCAGAGATCTAGCGGGGGGCCCTAAGGAGCAGTACTTC. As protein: CATSRDLAGGPKEQYF.

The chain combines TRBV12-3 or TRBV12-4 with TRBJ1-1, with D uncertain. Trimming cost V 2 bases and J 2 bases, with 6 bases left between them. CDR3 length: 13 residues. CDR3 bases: TGTGCCAGCAGTTTAATGGCAAACACTGAAGCTTTCTTT. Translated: CASSLMANTEAFF.